These 24 T cell receptor beta chains came from one sample sequenced in a study of Tregs in tolerant kidney transplant recipients. Assay used: immunoSEQ multiplex PCR; TCRdb lists only in-frame clones, some missing. The table includes some 88,000 clones, more than 80% detected once. The sequenced material came from CD8+ T cells from blood. These TCRs come from a human donor in good health.

The chain joins TRBV7-6 to TRBJ2-7, with TRBD2 identical over 10 bases. The germline V gene encodes CDR1 SGHVS and CDR2 FNYEAQ. V shed 4 bases and J 6 bases; nucleotides not matched to a gene: 12. This CDR3 comprises 16 residues. This CDR3 reads CASSWERGGVAREQYF. CDR3 sequence (DNA): TGTGCCAGCAGCTGGGAGCGGGGGGGCGTCGCGCGCGAGCAGTACTTC. Filled out from reference TRBV7-6 and TRBJ2-7, the complete variable domain reads GAGVSQSPRYKVTKRGQDVALRCDPISGHVSLYWYRQALGQGPEFLTYFNYEAQQDKSGLPNDRFSAERPEGSISTLTIQRTEQRDSAMYRCASSWERGGVAREQYFGPGTRLTVT.

The J gene is TRBJ2-7, the V gene TRBV12-5, with D tentatively TRBD2 (5 bases). CDR1 and CDR2 (germline): LGHNT, FRNRAP. The V gene lost 1 base and the J gene lost 3 bases, with 7 bases spanning the gap. The CDR3 spans 13 residues. CDR3 in amino acids: CASGLGENYEQYF. CDR3 DNA: TGTGCTAGTGGTTTGGGGGAGAACTACGAGCAGTACTTC.

V and J are TRBV19 and TRBJ1-5; perhaps TRBD1 as D (6 bases). Germline lookup yields CDR1 LNHDA and CDR2 SQIVND (reference sequence). The CDR3 has 15 amino acids. The germline V and J ends were trimmed by 2 bases and 2 bases, with 10 bases remaining between them. In nucleotides, the CDR3 is TGTGCCAGTAGTATAATGACAGGCCGCAATCAGCCCCAGCATTTT. This sequence encodes CASSIMTGRNQPQHF.

This clone was counted once. The CDR3: CASSKQGMGILYEQYF. The CDR3, as DNA: TGTGCCAGCAGCAAACAGGGGATGGGGATTCTCTACGAGCAGTACTTC. The J gene is TRBJ2-7, the V gene TRBV11-2, with TRBD1 matching 7 bases. V gave up 5 bases and J gave up 3 bases; unmatched junction bases: 13. The CDR3 consists of 16 residues. Per the germline V gene, CDR1 is SGHAT and CDR2 is FQNNGV.

The chain couples TRBV19 to TRBJ2-7, with D maybe TRBD1 (6 bases). V was pared by 4 bases and J by 0 bases, with 10 bases between. Germline V gene data show CDR1 as LNHDA and CDR2 as SQIVND (reference sequence). CDR3 length: 14 residues. CDR3 amino acids: CASSTGTISYEQYF. The CDR3 DNA reads TGTGCCAGTAGTACCGGGACAATCTCCTACGAGCAGTACTTC. Looking up the rest from reference TRBV19 and TRBJ2-7 gives the full variable domain: DGGITQSPKYLFRKEGQNVTLSCEQNLNHDAMYWYRQDPGQGLRLIYYSQIVNDFQKGDIAEGYSVSREKKESFPLTVTSAQKNPTAFYLCASSTGTISYEQYFGPGTRLTVT.

This chain connects TRBV19 to TRBJ2-2; TRBD1 aligns across 9 bases. The CDR3 has 14 amino acids. V gave up 9 bases and J gave up 3 bases; unmatched junction bases: 5. Germline V gene data show CDR1 as LNHDA and CDR2 as SQIVND (reference sequence). The DNA for the CDR3 is TGTGCCAGCAGGGACAGGGATTACACCGGGGAGCTGTTTTTT. Translating gives CASRDRDYTGELFF.

The chain uses TRBV9 and TRBJ2-7; 11 bases fit TRBD1. CDR1 and CDR2 (germline): SGDLS, YYNGEE. V shed 0 bases, J shed 7 bases, and the junction held 21 bases outside the gene matches. The CDR3 has 20 amino acids. CDR3 sequence reads: CASSVEGVGEFGQGAGEQYF. CDR3 DNA: TGTGCCAGCAGCGTAGAGGGTGTAGGAGAGTTCGGACAGGGGGCTGGGGAGCAGTACTTC.

The J gene is TRBJ1-4, the V gene TRBV2, with D possibly being TRBD1 (6 bases). Germline V gene data show CDR1 as SNHLY and CDR2 as FYNNEI. The CDR3 is made up of 17 amino acids. V lost 1 base to trimming and J lost 4 bases, with 16 bases between them. This chain's CDR3 is CASSEGPRGTFNEKLFF. CDR3 nucleotides: TGTGCCAGCAGTGAAGGTCCGAGGGGGACCTTTAATGAAAAACTGTTTTTT. Supplemented by reference TRBV2 and TRBJ1-4, the full variable domain reads EPEVTQTPSHQVTQMGQEVILRCVPISNHLYFYWYRQILGQKVEFLVSFYNNEISEKSEIFDDQFSVERPDGSNFTLKIRSTKLEDSAMYFCASSEGPRGTFNEKLFFGSGTQLSVL.

The chain recombines TRBV11-3 with TRBJ2-3; 7 bases match TRBD1. V lost 4 bases, J lost 9 bases, and 7 bases stayed unmatched. CDR1 is SGHNT, CDR2 YENEEA, per germline. The CDR3 consists of 13 residues. The CDR3 region is CASSSGTVDTQYF. The CDR3 DNA sequence: TGTGCCAGCAGCTCAGGGACAGTTGACACGCAGTATTTT.

The chain links TRBV19 to TRBJ2-7; tentatively, D is TRBD2 (5 bases). Per germline, CDR1 LNHDA and CDR2 SQIVND (reference sequence). Trimming left V 5 bases short and J 2 bases short, with 13 bases between. CDR3 size: 14 residues. The CDR3, as DNA: TGTGCCAGTAGTGCGGGCCAGATTCCCTACGAGCAGTACTTC. As protein: CASSAGQIPYEQYF.

The rearrangement uses TRBV2 and TRBJ1-5; the match to TRBD1 covers 10 bases. The CDR3 is 13 amino acids. V shed 7 bases, J shed 4 bases, and the junction held 1 base outside the gene matches. Germline CDR1 reads SNHLY; CDR2 reads FYNNEI. CDR3 amino acids: CASMGQGNQPQHF. DNA of the CDR3: TGTGCCAGCATGGGACAGGGGAATCAGCCCCAGCATTTT. Based on the CDR3 plus reference TRBV2 and TRBJ1-5, the full variable domain is EPEVTQTPSHQVTQMGQEVILRCVPISNHLYFYWYRQILGQKVEFLVSFYNNEISEKSEIFDDQFSVERPDGSNFTLKIRSTKLEDSAMYFCASMGQGNQPQHFGDGTRLSIL.

This chain connects TRBV9 to TRBJ2-5, with 10 bases identical to TRBD2. V lost 4 bases to trimming and J lost 9 bases; unmatched junction nucleotides: 9. Germline CDR1 and CDR2: SGDLS and YYNGEE. This CDR3 region has 14 residues. CDR3 coding DNA: TGTGCCAGCAGCCCCCGCCTAGCGGGAGTGTCCCAGTACTTC. Translating it yields CASSPRLAGVSQYF.

The chain is built from TRBV25-1 and TRBJ2-4; TRBD1 might be the D (6 bases). Trimming took off 5 bases at V and 8 bases at J, with 16 bases between the two ends. Per the germline V gene, CDR1 is MGHDK and CDR2 is SYGVNS. The CDR3 loop spans 14 amino acids. CDR3 DNA sequence: TGTGCCAGCAGTCCGACAGGACGCTCGGACATTCAGTACTTC. Protein product: CASSPTGRSDIQYF.

The chain couples TRBV7-8 to TRBJ2-1, with 11 nucleotides matching TRBD2. V dropped 8 bases and J dropped 7; count of bases not matched to a gene: 10. The CDR3 runs 15 residues. Germline CDR1 is SGHVS and CDR2 is FQNEAQ. Written as DNA, the CDR3 is TGTGCCAGCGGGCAAATAGCGGGAGGGGGGAATGAGCAGTTCTTC. Translating gives CASGQIAGGGNEQFF.

In this sample, this clone turned up once. The chain joins TRBV7-3 to TRBJ2-1; no clear D. CDR1 SGHTA and CDR2 FQGTGA come from the germline V gene. This CDR3 is 13 amino acids long. Deletions cut 5 bases from V and 8 bases from J, with 13 bases between. CDR3 loop: CASSLLDTYEQFF. In DNA form, the CDR3 reads TGTGCCAGCAGCCTCTTAGACACCTATGAGCAGTTCTTC.

Of note for this clone: The same CDR3 can be traced to other DNA sequences in this sample. V is TRBV15 and J is TRBJ2-6, with D possibly being TRBD2 (5 bases). The CDR3 has 16 residues. V gave up 0 bases and J gave up 2 bases, with 8 bases separating them. Germline V gives CDR1 LNHNV, CDR2 YYDKDF (reference sequence). CDR3 in amino acids: CATSRDRGTGANVLTF. CDR3 DNA: TGTGCCACCAGCAGAGATAGAGGGACTGGGGCCAACGTCCTGACTTTC.

V is TRBV7-8 and J is TRBJ2-7, with D possibly being TRBD2 (6 bases). The CDR3 sequence is 15 residues long. V was clipped by 0 bases and J by 0 bases, with 9 bases between them. The germline V gene has CDR1 SGHVS and CDR2 FQNEAQ. The CDR3 DNA reads TGTGCCAGCAGCTTAGCGTGGGGGGACTCCTACGAGCAGTACTTC. Protein product: CASSLAWGDSYEQYF.

The rearrangement uses TRBV11-2 and TRBJ2-2; D is unresolved. V lost 1 base to trimming and J lost 6 bases, with 6 bases between them. Germline CDR1 and CDR2: SGHAT and FQNNGV. The CDR3 length is 13 residues. The CDR3 is CASSLVASGELFF. DNA for the CDR3: TGTGCCAGCAGCTTAGTGGCCTCCGGGGAGCTGTTTTTT. Full variable domain (missing parts from reference TRBV11-2 and TRBJ2-2): EAGVAQSPRYKIIEKRQSVAFWCNPISGHATLYWYQQILGQGPKLLIQFQNNGVVDDSQLPKDRFSAERLKGVDSTLKIQPAKLEDSAVYLCASSLVASGELFFGEGSRLTVL.

The DNA for the CDR3 is TGTGCCAGCAGCCCTCCGTGGGGCCTGTCCTCCTACGAGCAGTACTTC. It specifies CASSPPWGLSSYEQYF. The chain couples TRBV5-6 to TRBJ2-7, with a weak D call TRBD1 (5 bases). Trimming took 4 bases from V and 0 from J, leaving 17 bases between them. Germline V gene data show CDR1 as SGHDT and CDR2 as YYEEEE. CDR3 size: 16 residues.

V and J are TRBV18 and TRBJ2-3; a possible D gene is TRBD1 (5 bases). This CDR3 comprises 14 residues. Looked up from germline, CDR1 is KGHSH and CDR2 is LQKENI. V lost 7 bases to trimming and J lost 6 bases, with 17 bases between them. The CDR3 DNA follows: TGTGCCAGCTGCCATCAGGGTACGTTCGATACGCAGTATTTT. Residues: CASCHQGTFDTQYF. Full variable domain (remainder filled in from reference TRBV18 and TRBJ2-3): NAGVMQNPRHLVRRRGQEARLRCSPMKGHSHVYWYRQLPEEGLKFMVYLQKENIIDESGMPKERFSAEFPKEGPSILRIQQVVRGDSAAYFCASCHQGTFDTQYFGPGTRLTVL.

The rearrangement uses TRBV7-9 and TRBJ2-4, with D perhaps given as TRBD1 or TRBD2 (6 bases each). Per germline, CDR1 SEHNR and CDR2 FQNEAQ (reference sequence). There are 18 residues in the CDR3. With 2 bases removed from V and 1 base from J, the gap between germline ends came to 18 bases. The CDR3 loop reads CASSLLGGHLEAKNIQYF. The CDR3 DNA reads TGTGCCAGCAGCTTACTGGGGGGACACCTGGAGGCCAAAAACATTCAGTACTTC.

The chain joins TRBV7-6 to TRBJ1-4; D remains unclear. Trimming pared 2 bases from V and 4 bases from J, leaving 8 bases between. Germline V CDR1 and CDR2: SGHVS, FNYEAQ. The CDR3 spans 14 residues. CDR3 sequence: CASSLKDYNEKLFF. DNA for the CDR3: TGTGCCAGCAGCTTAAAGGACTATAATGAAAAACTGTTTTTT. The full variable domain, completed using reference TRBV7-6 and TRBJ1-4, is GAGVSQSPRYKVTKRGQDVALRCDPISGHVSLYWYRQALGQGPEFLTYFNYEAQQDKSGLPNDRFSAERPEGSISTLTIQRTEQRDSAMYRCASSLKDYNEKLFFGSGTQLSVL.

The V call is TRBV21-1, the J call TRBJ1-1; the D call TRBD1 from the table was never checked on the DNA. TRBV21-1 is described as a pseudogene. The length of the CDR3 is 12 residues. The CDR3 region is CARTVRNTEAFF. As DNA, the CDR3 is TGTGCGCGGACAGTGAGGAACACTGAAGCTTTCTTT.

This clone has a single count. The genes are TRBV6-5 and TRBJ1-5, with 7 nucleotides matching TRBD1. Germline CDR1 MNHEY, CDR2 SVGAGI. The J segment lost 3 bases and the V segment lost 6 bases, leaving 8 bases of the junction unmatched. There are 15 residues in the CDR3. The CDR3 loop is CASRDDRAHNQPQHF. CDR3 nucleotide sequence: TGTGCCAGCAGAGACGACAGGGCGCACAATCAGCCCCAGCATTTT.